The 30 T cell receptor beta chains below were found in one sample sequenced in a study of blood T cell repertoires in COVID-19. Profiled with immunoSEQ multiplex PCR; TCRdb holds only in-frame clones, not every one. The sample has some 270,000 clones, around 86% seen once. The sequencing sample was made of peripheral blood. The source of these receptors is a man in his forties or fifties with acute or convalescent COVID-19.

V usage is TRBV3-1 (or the pseudogene TRBV3-2) and J usage is TRBJ2-5; tentatively, D is TRBD1 (5 bases). The V gene lost 1 base and the J gene lost 4 bases, with 7 bases spanning the gap. CDR3 length: 13 residues. CDR1 LGHDT and CDR2 YNNKEL come from the germline V gene (reference sequence). The CDR3 spells CASSQGGGETQYF. The CDR3 DNA sequence: TGTGCCAGCAGCCAAGGGGGCGGAGAGACCCAGTACTTC.

This chain connects TRBV6-6 to TRBJ2-3; 7 nucleotides align to TRBD2. The CDR3 has 16 residues. With 4 bases clipped from V and 0 bases from J, the junction kept 7 bases outside the gene matches. The germline V gene has CDR1 MNHNY and CDR2 SVGAGI (reference sequence). CDR3 nucleotides: TGTGCCAGCAGTTTAGCGGGCAGGGCTAGCACAGATACGCAGTATTTT. It codes for CASSLAGRASTDTQYF.

The chain links TRBV4-1 to TRBJ2-5, with D perhaps matching TRBD2 (5 bases). CDR3 length: 16 amino acids. From germline, CDR1 is MGHRA and CDR2 YSYEKL. Trimming removed 2 bases from V and 5 bases from J, with 18 bases in between. The CDR3 reads CASSQHGWGREETQYF. CDR3 DNA sequence: TGCGCCAGCAGCCAACATGGATGGGGAAGGGAGGAGACCCAGTACTTC.

The chain recombines TRBV30 with TRBJ1-1; D possibly corresponds to TRBD1 (6 bases). Germline CDR1 reads GTSNPN; CDR2 reads SVGIG (reference sequence). There are 16 residues in the CDR3. Between the trimmed V and J ends, which lost 5 bases and 3 bases, there was a span of 22 bases. This CDR3 is CAWSSGGFRGDTEAFF. In DNA, the CDR3 is TGTGCCTGGTCCTCGGGAGGGTTTAGGGGGGACACTGAAGCTTTCTTT. Based on the CDR3 plus reference TRBV30 and TRBJ1-1, the full variable domain is SQTIHQWPATLVQPVGSPLSLECTVEGTSNPNLYWYRQAAGRGLQLLFYSVGIGQISSEVPQNLSASRPQDRQFILSSKKLLLSDSGFYLCAWSSGGFRGDTEAFFGQGTRLTVV.

Turning to this clone: The sample holds other DNA sequences that translate to the same CDR3. V is TRBV12-3 or TRBV12-4 and J is TRBJ2-1, with TRBD2 matching over 7 bases. V trimming: 4 bases; J trimming: 6 bases; junction bases outside the gene matches: 0. The CDR3 consists of 12 residues. The CDR3 DNA is TGTGCCAGCAGTTGGGGGGGCAATGAGCAGTTCTTC. This codes for CASSWGGNEQFF.

V gene TRBV5-5 combines with J gene TRBJ2-5; TRBD1 matches at 9 bases. V lost 1 base to trimming and J lost 3 bases; unmatched junction nucleotides: 1. CDR1 and CDR2 from the germline V gene are SGHKS and YYEKEE (reference sequence). This CDR3 has 14 amino acids. CDR3 loop: CASSLTGGEETQYF. In nucleotides, the CDR3 is TGTGCCAGCAGCTTGACAGGGGGCGAAGAGACCCAGTACTTC.

The chain couples TRBV4-1 to TRBJ2-2, with 7 bases fitting TRBD1. Per germline, CDR1 MGHRA and CDR2 YSYEKL. V shed 2 bases and J 4 bases; nucleotides not matched to a gene: 1. The CDR3 sequence is 14 residues long. CDR3 protein: CASSQRQGTGELFF. CDR3 bases: TGCGCCAGCAGCCAACGACAGGGCACCGGGGAGCTGTTTTTT.

The rearrangement links TRBV18 to TRBJ2-1, with 9 bases matching TRBD2. The germline V gene has CDR1 KGHSH and CDR2 LQKENI. The CDR3 spans 17 residues. Trimming removed 3 bases from V and 5 bases from J; junction bases left unmatched: 11. The CDR3 nucleotides read TGTGCCAGCTCACCGCTTCCCTCCCCTAGCGGGGACAATGAGCAGTTCTTC. Translating it yields CASSPLPSPSGDNEQFF.

The chain joins TRBV11-2 to TRBJ1-1; D perhaps matches TRBD1 (5 bases). V shed 10 bases and J shed 5 bases, with 11 bases lying between them. Germline-derived CDR1 and CDR2 are SGHAT and FQNNGV. This CDR3 is 11 amino acids long. CDR3 loop: CATGPGTEAFF. CDR3 DNA: TGTGCCACCGGACCAGGGACTGAAGCTTTCTTT.

The rearrangement joins TRBV19 to TRBJ1-1; D uncertain. CDR1 and CDR2 from the germline V gene are LNHDA and SQIVND (reference sequence). V was pared by 1 base and J by 1 base, with 10 bases between. The CDR3 sequence is 15 residues long. The CDR3 sequence: CASSIGPRTNTEAFF. The CDR3 DNA sequence: TGTGCCAGTAGTATAGGCCCGAGAACGAACACTGAAGCTTTCTTT.

This chain uses TRBV3-1 (or the pseudogene TRBV3-2) with TRBJ2-5; possible D gene TRBD2, 5 bases. Germline V gene data show CDR1 as LGHDT and CDR2 as YNNKEL (reference sequence). Between the trimmed V and J ends, which lost 6 bases and 4 bases, there was a span of 9 bases. The CDR3 has 12 amino acids. The CDR3 coding sequence is TGTGCCAGCAGGGGCGGGTCAGAGACCCAGTACTTC. It codes for CASRGGSETQYF.

This chain connects TRBV5-1 to TRBJ1-5; TRBD1 matches 7 bases. This CDR3 contains 14 residues. The V gene end was trimmed by 4 bases and the J gene end by 5 bases; junction bases not matched to a gene: 6. The germline V gene encodes CDR1 SGHRS and CDR2 YFSETQ. The CDR3 loop is CASSPITGDQPQHF. CDR3 DNA: TGCGCCAGCAGCCCCATCACAGGGGATCAGCCCCAGCATTTT.

V usage is TRBV2 and J usage is TRBJ1-2, with D maybe TRBD1 (6 bases). The germline V gene encodes CDR1 SNHLY and CDR2 FYNNEI. There are 14 residues in the CDR3. V lost 3 bases and J 6 bases, leaving 14 bases between the germline ends. The CDR3 DNA sequence: TGTGCCAGCAGTGACGACAGGAAGAAGAATGGCTACACCTTC. This translates into CASSDDRKKNGYTF.

This sequence joins TRBV7-6 and TRBJ2-2; the match to TRBD1 covers 9 bases. Germline lookup yields CDR1 SGHVS and CDR2 FNYEAQ. The trim removed 2 bases at V and 3 bases at J, leaving 7 bases unmatched. The CDR3 covers 17 residues. The CDR3 nucleotides read TGTGCCAGCAGCTTAAGGGGAGGACAGGGGTACACCGGGGAGCTGTTTTTT. Translated: CASSLRGGQGYTGELFF.

DNA for the CDR3: TGTGCCTGGAGTTCCGGTCCTTACGAGCAGTACTTC. This translates into CAWSSGPYEQYF. This chain uses TRBV30 with TRBJ2-7; D gene unclear. The V end was cut by 2 bases, the J end by 4 bases, with 9 bases between. Germline values: CDR1 GTSNPN, CDR2 SVGIG (reference sequence). The CDR3 extends over 12 amino acids.

The table lists this clone with a count of one. The chain has TRBV6-5 and TRBJ1-2, with 8 bases aligning to TRBD1. CDR1 MNHEY and CDR2 SVGAGI come from the germline V gene. Losses at the gene ends were 3 bases for V and 3 bases for J; bases not matched to a gene: 6. This CDR3 has 15 residues. This CDR3 is CASSYARTGHYGYTF. Written as DNA, the CDR3 is TGTGCCAGCAGTTATGCGCGGACAGGGCACTATGGCTACACCTTC.

The chain is built from TRBV29-1 and TRBJ1-3, with 7 bases lining up with TRBD1. Germline V gene data show CDR1 as SQVTM and CDR2 as ANQGSEA. After removal of 7 bases from V and 0 bases from J, the junction contained 3 bases not matched to a gene. The length of the CDR3 is 13 residues. CDR3: CSGQGLSGNTIYF. CDR3 nucleotide sequence: TGCAGCGGACAGGGTCTCTCTGGAAACACCATATATTTT.

The chain uses TRBV4-1 and TRBJ1-5, with D perhaps matching TRBD1 (5 bases). The V gene's germline CDR1 is MGHRA and CDR2 YSYEKL. The V end was cut by 1 base, the J end by 3 bases, with 10 bases between. The CDR3 has 15 residues. DNA of the CDR3: TGCGCCAGCAGCCAAGCCGGACAACACAATCAGCCCCAGCATTTT. Translation gives CASSQAGQHNQPQHF.

The chain links TRBV7-9 to TRBJ1-2; 9 bases align to TRBD1. The CDR3 covers 17 residues. The V and J ends lost 3 bases and 7 bases, in that order; junction bases with no gene match: 15. Germline CDR1 and CDR2: SEHNR and FQNEAQ (reference sequence). For the CDR3, the DNA is TGTGCCAGCAGCTTTTGGGAGCACTTTGGGACAGGGCCTGGCTACACCTTC. Its protein is CASSFWEHFGTGPGYTF. Variable domain in full (rest from reference TRBV7-9 and TRBJ1-2): DTGVSQNPRHKITKRGQNVTFRCDPISEHNRLYWYRQTLGQGPEFLTYFQNEAQLEKSRLLSDRFSAERPKGSFSTLEIQRTEQGDSAMYLCASSFWEHFGTGPGYTFGSGTRLTVV.

This sequence joins TRBV13 and TRBJ1-6, with 7 nucleotides matching TRBD1. The CDR3 is made up of 15 amino acids. From germline, CDR1 is PRHDT and CDR2 FYEKMQ (reference sequence). J was trimmed by 2 bases and V by 5 bases; bases with no gene match: 3. The CDR3 loop is CASSQGVTYNSPLHF. CDR3 sequence (DNA): TGTGCCAGCAGCCAGGGGGTCACCTATAATTCACCCCTCCACTTT.

The chain couples TRBV11-2 to TRBJ2-1; TRBD2 matches at 13 bases. Looked up from germline, CDR1 is SGHAT and CDR2 is FQNNGV. This CDR3 spans 15 amino acids. V lost 6 bases, J lost 9 bases, and 8 bases stayed unmatched. CDR3 DNA sequence: TGTGCCAGCAGTAAAACTAGCGGGGGGGCCGGTGAGCAGTTCTTC. Translating it yields CASSKTSGGAGEQFF.

This clone was counted a single time. V and J are TRBV21-1 and TRBJ2-5; the table calls TRBD2, which could not be checked here. TRBV21-1 is a documented pseudogene. The CDR3 is 15 residues long. DNA for the CDR3: TGTGCCAGCGGGAGGGGCAGGCCCCAAAGGGAGACCCAGTACTTC. This gives the protein CASGRGRPQRETQYF.

The V gene is TRBV19, the J gene TRBJ2-5; D ambiguous. The CDR3 runs to 13 residues. The V gene lost 6 bases and the J gene lost 1 base, with 9 bases spanning the gap. The germline V gene has CDR1 LNHDA and CDR2 SQIVND (reference sequence). The CDR3: CASRSWPQETQYF. Written as DNA, the CDR3 is TGTGCCAGTAGAAGTTGGCCCCAAGAGACCCAGTACTTC.

The genes are TRBV3-1 (or the pseudogene TRBV3-2) and TRBJ1-4, with D hard to call. Germline lookup yields CDR1 LGHDT and CDR2 YNNKEL (reference sequence). CDR3 length: 12 residues. V lost 1 base to trimming and J lost 8 bases, with 5 bases between them. In nucleotides, the CDR3 is TGTGCCAGCAGCCAAGCCGGGGAAAAACTGTTTTTT. Protein: CASSQAGEKLFF.

The chain combines TRBV30 with TRBJ2-1; possible D gene TRBD2, 5 bases. Germline loops: CDR1 GTSNPN, CDR2 SVGIG (reference sequence). The CDR3 loop spans 15 amino acids. V lost 2 bases, J lost 7 bases, and 18 bases lay in between. This CDR3 reads CAWSLQWTSLNEQFF. CDR3 nucleotide sequence: TGTGCCTGGAGTCTACAGTGGACTTCCCTTAATGAGCAGTTCTTC.

The rearrangement joins TRBV11-2 to TRBJ1-2, with a tentative D call TRBD1 (5 bases). V gave up 1 base and J gave up 5 bases, with 11 bases separating them. From germline, CDR1 is SGHAT and CDR2 FQNNGV. This CDR3 has 14 residues. The CDR3 protein is CASSLVSGVYGYTF. CDR3 nucleotides: TGTGCCAGCAGCTTAGTTTCGGGGGTATATGGCTACACCTTC. The variable domain in full, completed from reference TRBV11-2 and TRBJ1-2, reads EAGVAQSPRYKIIEKRQSVAFWCNPISGHATLYWYQQILGQGPKLLIQFQNNGVVDDSQLPKDRFSAERLKGVDSTLKIQPAKLEDSAVYLCASSLVSGVYGYTFGSGTRLTVV.

J is TRBJ2-5 and V is TRBV7-6, with TRBD2 as a possible D gene (5 bases). The length of the CDR3 is 15 residues. CDR1 and CDR2 from the germline V gene are SGHVS and FNYEAQ. V dropped 5 bases and J dropped 5 bases, with 18 bases sitting between them. CDR3 in amino acids: CASSDTEGRWETQYF. For the CDR3, the DNA is TGTGCCAGCAGCGACACAGAGGGTCGGTGGGAGACCCAGTACTTC. Looking up the rest from reference TRBV7-6 and TRBJ2-5 gives the full variable domain: GAGVSQSPRYKVTKRGQDVALRCDPISGHVSLYWYRQALGQGPEFLTYFNYEAQQDKSGLPNDRFSAERPEGSISTLTIQRTEQRDSAMYRCASSDTEGRWETQYFGPGTRLLVL.

This clone came up once. The chain has TRBV7-6 and TRBJ2-3, with D hard to call. Germline loops: CDR1 SGHVS, CDR2 FNYEAQ. The germline V and J ends were trimmed by 2 bases and 4 bases, with 7 bases remaining between them. CDR3 size: 13 residues. The CDR3 DNA sequence: TGTGCCAGCAGCTTATATCAGGCAGATACGCAGTATTTT. Translated, it gives CASSLYQADTQYF.

This clone was recorded only once. This chain links TRBV18 with TRBJ2-3; no definite D call. CDR1 and CDR2 (germline): KGHSH, LQKENI. Trimming took 1 base from V and 4 from J, leaving 12 bases between them. This CDR3 contains 15 residues. CDR3 amino acids: CASSPQHSEADTQYF. CDR3 sequence (DNA): TGTGCCAGCTCACCACAACATTCCGAGGCAGATACGCAGTATTTT.

The V and J genes are TRBV3-1 (or the pseudogene TRBV3-2) and TRBJ2-7; 9 bases are a match to TRBD1. After removal of 3 bases from V and 2 bases from J, the junction contained 2 bases not matched to a gene. The CDR3 contains 14 residues. Germline V gene sequence: CDR1 LGHDT, CDR2 YNNKEL (reference sequence). CDR3 residues: CASSHGTGTYEQYF. The CDR3 nucleotides are TGTGCCAGCAGCCACGGGACAGGGACCTACGAGCAGTACTTC.